Below are 18 T cell receptor beta chains sequenced from a single sample in a study of CD8+ T cells in alopecia areata. Treatment of the sample: oral pan-JAK inhibitor, 5-10 mg twice daily. RNA was isolated and reverse transcribed to cDNA, the sequencing template. The table came from immunoSEQ multiplex PCR; TCRdb's copy has only in-frame clones and leaves some out. The sample consists of a few hundred thousand clones, less than 45% of them appearing once. Material: CD4+ T cells sorted from blood, obtained at approximately week 36, from a patient treated with tofacitinib. The receptor source for this set is a human donor with alopecia areata.

This clone has a handful of counts. The chain combines TRBV6-6 with TRBJ2-2; D gene uncertain. The germline gives CDR1 MNHNY, CDR2 SVGAGI (reference sequence). The CDR3 runs to 14 residues. V lost 3 bases and J 3 bases, leaving 8 bases between the germline ends. CDR3: CASSYKVDTGELFF. The DNA of the CDR3 is TGTGCCAGCAGTTATAAAGTCGACACCGGGGAGCTGTTTTTT.

The chain carries TRBV15 and TRBJ2-5; D call uncertain. The CDR3 is 13 residues long. V was cut by 3 bases and J by 2 bases, with 7 bases left in between. Germline-derived CDR1 and CDR2 are LNHNV and YYDKDF (reference sequence). CDR3 DNA: TGTGCCACCAGCAGCGGAATACAAGAGACCCAGTACTTC. Protein product: CATSSGIQETQYF.

This chain uses TRBV2 with TRBJ1-5; D unresolved. Trimming cost V 7 bases and J 0 bases, with 13 bases left between them. Germline assignment: CDR1 SNHLY and CDR2 FYNNEI. The CDR3 has 15 residues. This chain's CDR3 is CASTRRRDSNQPQHF. The CDR3 DNA is TGTGCCAGCACCCGACGTCGGGATAGCAATCAGCCCCAGCATTTT.

CDR3 sequence (DNA): TGTGCCAGCAGCGTCTTAGGGGGAAATGAGCAGTTCTTC. Translated, it gives CASSVLGGNEQFF. The rearrangement links TRBV9 to TRBJ2-1; TRBD1 is a possible D gene (6 bases). From germline, CDR1 is SGDLS and CDR2 YYNGEE. There are 13 residues in the CDR3. Trimming shortened V by 2 bases and J by 7 bases, and 10 bases separated the two germline ends.

This clone was recorded a few times. This chain links TRBV5-4 with TRBJ2-3; weak D call: TRBD2 (5 bases). V lost 3 bases, J lost 3 bases, and 20 bases lay in between. This CDR3 is 17 amino acids long. Germline CDR1 and CDR2: SGHNT and YYREEE (reference sequence). The CDR3 DNA reads TGTGCCAGCAGCTCCGATCCGACTACCCAGCGAACAGATACGCAGTATTTT. This translates into CASSSDPTTQRTDTQYF.

The chain has TRBV29-1 and TRBJ1-2; 7 bases fit TRBD1. The junction had 8 bases not matched to a gene; V was cut back by 2 bases and J by 5 bases. The germline CDR1 and CDR2 sequences are SQVTM and ANQGSEA. This CDR3 spans 14 amino acids. The CDR3 DNA reads as TGCAGCGTTGAACCCGGGACAGCCGCTTATGGCTACACCTTC. It is translated as CSVEPGTAAYGYTF.

The V and J genes are TRBV12-5 and TRBJ2-3, with 14 nucleotides matching TRBD2. CDR3 length equals 18 residues. J gave up 3 bases and V 5 bases, and 10 bases lay outside the gene matches. CDR1 is LGHNT and CDR2 is FRNRAP in the germline V gene. The CDR3 bases are TGTGCTAGTGGTAGCGGGACTAGCGGGAGAGGAGGGACAGATACGCAGTATTTT. Amino acid sequence: CASGSGTSGRGGTDTQYF.

The rearrangement links TRBV28 to TRBJ1-2, with a tentative D call TRBD1 (5 bases). The CDR3 spans 15 residues. Germline CDR1 and CDR2: MDHEN and SYDVKM. V lost 8 bases to trimming and J lost 2 bases, with 18 bases between them. The CDR3 loop is CASALFGRANYGYTF. CDR3 DNA sequence: TGTGCCAGCGCCCTCTTTGGCAGGGCCAACTATGGCTACACCTTC.

The chain recombines TRBV9 with TRBJ2-4; TRBD2 might be the D (5 bases). V lost 1 base and J 10 bases, leaving 15 bases between the germline ends. CDR3 length equals 14 residues. Looked up from germline, CDR1 is SGDLS and CDR2 is YYNGEE. The CDR3 coding sequence is TGTGCCAGCAGCGTACTCGAAACTAGTGGTATTCAGTACTTC. Translation: CASSVLETSGIQYF.

V and J are TRBV7-2 and TRBJ2-2; unclear D gene. This CDR3 has 12 residues. The V end lost 4 bases, the J end lost 6 bases, and 6 bases lay between the germline ends. Germline assignment: CDR1 SGHTA and CDR2 FQGNSA. DNA of the CDR3: TGTGCCAGCAGCTCCCGACCCGGGGAGCTGTTTTTT. It codes for CASSSRPGELFF.

The rearrangement uses TRBV28 and TRBJ2-3; 7 bases are shared with TRBD2. J gave up 5 bases and V 3 bases, and 11 bases lay outside the gene matches. The CDR3 spans 16 residues. The germline V gene has CDR1 MDHEN and CDR2 SYDVKM. The chain's CDR3 is CASSLFASGALDTQYF. The CDR3, as DNA: TGTGCCAGCAGTTTGTTTGCTAGCGGAGCCCTAGATACGCAGTATTTT.

J is TRBJ2-5 and V is TRBV15, with D maybe TRBD1 (5 bases). The CDR3 contains 14 residues. The V end was cut by 2 bases, the J end by 3 bases, with 10 bases between. Germline loops: CDR1 LNHNV, CDR2 YYDKDF (reference sequence). The CDR3: CATSRRGREETQYF. The CDR3 coding sequence is TGTGCCACCAGCAGAAGGGGCCGCGAAGAGACCCAGTACTTC.

The chain has TRBV29-1 and TRBJ2-1, with TRBD2 as a possible D gene (6 bases). Germline lookup yields CDR1 SQVTM and CDR2 ANQGSEA. The CDR3 totals 16 residues. Between the trimmed V and J ends, which lost 2 bases and 7 bases, there was a span of 21 bases. The CDR3 loop is CSVETGEVTVGNEQFF. For the CDR3, the DNA is TGCAGCGTTGAAACTGGGGAGGTTACCGTTGGGAATGAGCAGTTCTTC.

This clone was counted between two and nine times. The chain combines TRBV7-2 with TRBJ2-1; no clear D. Looked up from germline, CDR1 is SGHTA and CDR2 is FQGNSA. The CDR3 sequence is 15 residues long. V lost 5 bases and J lost 3, with 14 bases in between. As DNA, the CDR3 is TGTGCCAGCAGCCCGGGTCTCCTAGGCTACAATGAGCAGTTCTTC. Amino acids: CASSPGLLGYNEQFF.

The chain couples TRBV2 to TRBJ2-6; the D gene is possibly TRBD2 (5 bases). Germline CDR1 reads SNHLY; CDR2 reads FYNNEI. This CDR3 comprises 17 residues. Trimming left V 7 bases short and J 0 bases short, with 16 bases between. CDR3 nucleotide sequence: TGTGCCAGCAATGGGGTCGGAGGTCGCTCTGGGGCCAACGTCCTGACTTTC. This codes for CASNGVGGRSGANVLTF. Combining the CDR3 with reference TRBV2 and TRBJ2-6 gives the whole variable domain EPEVTQTPSHQVTQMGQEVILRCVPISNHLYFYWYRQILGQKVEFLVSFYNNEISEKSEIFDDQFSVERPDGSNFTLKIRSTKLEDSAMYFCASNGVGGRSGANVLTFGAGSRLTVL.

The chain joins TRBV29-1 to TRBJ2-3; 12 bases map to TRBD2. The V segment lost 7 bases and the J segment 9 bases; nucleotides outside the gene matches: 8. The CDR3 covers 13 residues. Germline loops: CDR1 SQVTM, CDR2 ANQGSEA. As DNA, the CDR3 is TGCAGCGGCCGACTAGCGGGAGAAAACACGCAGTATTTT. It specifies CSGRLAGENTQYF.

The chain is built from TRBV29-1 and TRBJ2-5; 9 bases fit TRBD1. The CDR3 has 13 amino acids. Germline assignment: CDR1 SQVTM and CDR2 ANQGSEA. The V segment lost 5 bases and the J segment 2 bases; nucleotides outside the gene matches: 3. The CDR3 DNA follows: TGCAGCGTTTCAGGGACAGGGCAAGAGACCCAGTACTTC. Translating gives CSVSGTGQETQYF.

The genes are TRBV11-1 and TRBJ2-7, with 8 bases identical to TRBD2. Germline V gives CDR1 SGHAT, CDR2 FQDESV (reference sequence). This CDR3 contains 13 residues. V lost 2 bases, J lost 5 bases, and 2 bases stayed unmatched. CDR3 nucleotides: TGTGCCAGCAGCTTAATGCGGGAGGACGAGCAGTACTTC. This gives the protein CASSLMREDEQYF.